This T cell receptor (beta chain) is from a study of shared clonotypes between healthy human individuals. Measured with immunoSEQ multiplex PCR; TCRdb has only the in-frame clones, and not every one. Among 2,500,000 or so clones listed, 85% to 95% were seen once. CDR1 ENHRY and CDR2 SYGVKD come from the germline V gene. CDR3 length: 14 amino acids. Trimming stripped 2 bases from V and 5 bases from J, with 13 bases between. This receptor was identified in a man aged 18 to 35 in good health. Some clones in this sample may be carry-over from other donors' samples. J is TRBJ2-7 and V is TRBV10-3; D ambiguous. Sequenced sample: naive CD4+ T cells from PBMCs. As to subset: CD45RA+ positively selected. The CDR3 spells CAISEPDLSDEQYF. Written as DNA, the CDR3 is TGTGCCATCAGTGAGCCCGACCTCAGCGACGAGCAGTACTTC.